Shown below are 17 T cell receptor beta chains from a single sample sequenced in a study of T cell repertoires in aging, cancer and after chemotherapy. TRB rearrangements spanning V, D and J were amplified using mixed TRB-A/B primers. MiXCR was run by TCRdb on the multiplex PCR reads, yielding one entry per CDR3 protein. Of some 11,000 distinct CDR3 sequences detected, around 30% appear once; the ten largest clones hold about 3%. Amplification of TCR beta used genomic DNA extracted from peripheral blood. The sequencing sample was made of blood. Receptor source: a human donor in good health.

This chain joins TRBV15 and TRBJ2-1; 9 bases line up with TRBD1. J was trimmed by 1 base and V by 1 base; bases with no gene match: 2. In germline, CDR1 is LNHNV, CDR2 YYDKDF (reference sequence). This CDR3 spans 16 amino acids. Here the CDR3 reads CATSRGGTGSYNEQFF. As DNA, the CDR3 is TGTGCCACCAGCAGAGGTGGGACAGGGTCCTACAATGAGCAGTTCTTC.

The genes are TRBV27 and TRBJ2-7, with 9 bases lining up with TRBD2. The CDR3 has 13 amino acids. From germline, CDR1 is MNHEY and CDR2 SMNVEV (reference sequence). Trimming removed 5 bases from V and 7 bases from J; junction bases left unmatched: 6. CDR3 loop: CASSPNSGSEQYF. In nucleotides, the CDR3 is TGTGCCAGCAGTCCCAATAGCGGGAGTGAGCAGTACTTC.

V usage is TRBV5-6 and J usage is TRBJ1-1; tentative D call: TRBD1 (6 bases). Trimming removed 0 bases at V and 4 bases at J, with 10 bases between. CDR3 length equals 14 residues. Germline V CDR1 and CDR2: SGHDT, YYEEEE. The CDR3 bases are TGTGCCAGCAGCTTGGGAGGAGGGGGCACTGAAGCTTTCTTT. Encoded protein: CASSLGGGGTEAFF.

This clonotype rates as medium-sized. V usage is TRBV11-1 and J usage is TRBJ2-7; 11 bases map to TRBD1. The CDR3 sequence is 16 residues long. The trim removed 5 bases at V and 2 bases at J, leaving 8 bases unmatched. The germline V gene encodes CDR1 SGHAT and CDR2 FQDESV (reference sequence). The CDR3 here is CASSLAGTGGPYEQYF. In DNA form, the CDR3 reads TGTGCCAGCAGCCTGGCAGGGACAGGGGGACCCTACGAGCAGTACTTC. Full variable domain (remainder filled in from reference TRBV11-1 and TRBJ2-7): EAEVAQSPRYKITEKSQAVAFWCDPISGHATLYWYRQILGQGPELLVQFQDESVVDDSQLPKDRFSAERLKGVDSTLKIQPAELGDSAMYLCASSLAGTGGPYEQYFGPGTRLTVT.

There are a few counts of this clonotype. The V gene is TRBV30, the J gene TRBJ2-7; D is unclear. The germline V gene has CDR1 GTSNPN and CDR2 SVGIG (reference sequence). This CDR3 is built from 12 residues. Trimming pared 7 bases from V and 7 bases from J, leaving 17 bases between. For the CDR3, the DNA is TGTGCCTCGTCTCGGGCTCTGGGGGAGCAGTACTTC. Translation: CASSRALGEQYF.

This clonotype counts as medium-sized. The CDR3 here is CASTKGRAGGGMSEQFF. The DNA of the CDR3 is TGTGCCAGTACCAAGGGGCGGGCTGGCGGGGGAATGAGCGAGCAGTTCTTC. This chain joins TRBV19 and TRBJ2-1; TRBD2 matches 7 bases. The CDR3 sequence is 17 residues long. Germline loops: CDR1 LNHDA, CDR2 SQIVND (reference sequence). The V segment lost 7 bases and the J segment 10 bases; nucleotides outside the gene matches: 22.

The sample holds a few counts of this clonotype. This sequence joins TRBV6-5 and TRBJ2-7; a possible D gene is TRBD1 (5 bases). CDR1 and CDR2 from the germline V gene are MNHEY and SVGAGI. The length of the CDR3 is 14 residues. Trimming took off 5 bases at V and 0 bases at J, with 11 bases between the two ends. Here the CDR3 DNA reads TGTGCCAGCAGTCAACAGGAAAGCTCCTACGAGCAGTACTTC. Residues: CASSQQESSYEQYF.

This clonotype occurred a few times. The chain employs TRBV18 and TRBJ2-1; the match to TRBD2 covers 12 bases. V was pared by 8 bases and J by 9 bases, with 23 bases of the junction left unmatched. The CDR3 has 19 residues. The V gene's germline CDR1 is KGHSH and CDR2 LQKENI. CDR3 loop: CASSLLFIRLAGAPGEQFF. CDR3 sequence (DNA): TGTGCCAGCAGTCTGCTCTTTATTAGACTAGCGGGGGCCCCCGGTGAGCAGTTCTTC.

This chain uses TRBV6-5 with TRBJ2-3, with 10 bases fitting TRBD2. Per the germline V gene, CDR1 is MNHEY and CDR2 is SVGAGI. The ends lost 4 bases at V and 2 bases at J; junction bases unmatched: 6. This CDR3 is 16 amino acids long. In DNA, the CDR3 is TGTGCCAGCAGTTTTCTTAGCGGGGGGTCCACAGATACGCAGTATTTT. Translated, it gives CASSFLSGGSTDTQYF.

This clonotype turned up a few times. CDR3: CATSSQAYYGYTF. In nucleotides, the CDR3 is TGTGCCACCAGTAGCCAGGCCTACTATGGCTACACCTTC. The chain recombines TRBV24-1 with TRBJ1-2; D gene unclear. CDR1 KGHDR and CDR2 SFDVKD come from the germline V gene. Between the trimmed V and J ends, which lost 6 bases and 3 bases, there was a span of 10 bases. The CDR3 is 13 amino acids.

This chain uses TRBV20-1 with TRBJ1-3; the D gene is possibly TRBD1 (5 bases). Looked up from germline, CDR1 is DFQATT and CDR2 is SNEGSKA (reference sequence). Deletions cut 7 bases from V and 3 bases from J, with 13 bases between. The CDR3 is 13 amino acids. The CDR3 nucleotides read TGCAGTGGACCCGGGACGGATGGAAACACCATATATTTT. The encoded protein is CSGPGTDGNTIYF.

The V and J genes are TRBV30 and TRBJ2-7; D uncertain. The germline CDR1 and CDR2 sequences are GTSNPN and SVGIG (reference sequence). The CDR3 sequence is 11 residues long. V lost 2 bases and J lost 6, with 8 bases in between. The CDR3 DNA sequence: TGTGCCTGGAGTTATCAGGCCGAGCAGTACTTC. This translates into CAWSYQAEQYF.

The CDR3 protein is CASSRPGWGSTDTQYF. The CDR3 bases are TGTGCCAGCAGCCGGCCGGGCTGGGGGAGTACAGATACGCAGTATTTT. The chain is built from TRBV11-3 and TRBJ2-3; tentatively, D is TRBD1 or TRBD2 (5 bases each). CDR3 length equals 16 residues. V lost 5 bases to trimming and J lost 3 bases, with 18 bases between them. Germline V gene sequence: CDR1 SGHNT, CDR2 YENEEA.

Within the sample, this clonotype is medium-sized. The chain links TRBV29-1 to TRBJ1-1, with a tentative D call TRBD1 (5 bases). This CDR3 comprises 12 residues. Per germline, CDR1 SQVTM and CDR2 ANQGSEA. The V gene lost 0 bases and the J gene lost 8 bases, with 10 bases spanning the gap. This CDR3 reads CSVEDTGAEAFF. The DNA of the CDR3 is TGCAGCGTTGAAGATACTGGGGCCGAAGCTTTCTTT.

Points on this clonotype: A read error is possible here, since a much larger clone lies one base away. J is TRBJ2-2 and V is TRBV15; 11 bases map to TRBD2. CDR1 is LNHNV, CDR2 YYDKDF, per germline (reference sequence). CDR3 length: 18 amino acids. In DNA form, the CDR3 reads TGTGCCACCAGCAGAGGCGGCGGGGGACTAGCGGACACCGAGGAGCTGTTTTTT. Its translation: CATSRGGGGLADTEELFF.

In this sample, this clonotype is medium-sized. The chain combines TRBV19 with TRBJ1-2; possible D gene TRBD1, 5 bases. V was shortened by 9 bases and J by 4 bases, with 15 bases between the two germline ends. This CDR3 has 13 amino acids. Germline V gene sequence: CDR1 LNHDA, CDR2 SQIVND (reference sequence). CDR3 bases: TGTGCCAGCACCAGGGCCCCAGGCTATGGCTACACCTTC. Translation: CASTRAPGYGYTF.

The J gene is TRBJ1-3, the V gene TRBV11-1; TRBD1 aligns across 8 bases. J gave up 0 bases and V 5 bases, and 3 bases lay outside the gene matches. The CDR3 sequence is 15 residues long. CDR1 and CDR2 from the germline V gene are SGHAT and FQDESV (reference sequence). The CDR3 region is CASSRTGNSGNTIYF. CDR3 DNA: TGTGCCAGCAGCCGGACAGGGAACTCTGGAAACACCATATATTTT.